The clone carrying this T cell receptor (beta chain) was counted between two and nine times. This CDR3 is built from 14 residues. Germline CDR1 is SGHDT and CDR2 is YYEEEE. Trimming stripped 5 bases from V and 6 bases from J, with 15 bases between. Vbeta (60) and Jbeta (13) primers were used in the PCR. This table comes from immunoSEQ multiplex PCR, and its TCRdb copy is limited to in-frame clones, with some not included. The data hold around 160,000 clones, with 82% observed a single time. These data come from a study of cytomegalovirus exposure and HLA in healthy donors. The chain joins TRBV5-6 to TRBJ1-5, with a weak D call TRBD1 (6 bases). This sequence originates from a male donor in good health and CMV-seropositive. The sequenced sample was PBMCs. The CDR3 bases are TGTGCCAGCAGTCCGGGACATGGGGTTCAGCCCCAGCATTTT. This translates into CASSPGHGVQPQHF.